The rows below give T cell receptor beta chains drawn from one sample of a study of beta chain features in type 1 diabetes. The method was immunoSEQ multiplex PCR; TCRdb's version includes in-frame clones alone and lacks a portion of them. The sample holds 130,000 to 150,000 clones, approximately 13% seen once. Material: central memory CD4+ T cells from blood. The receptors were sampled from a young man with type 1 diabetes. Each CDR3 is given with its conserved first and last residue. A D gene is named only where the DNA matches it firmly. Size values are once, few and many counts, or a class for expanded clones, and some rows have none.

cdr3_nt: TGTGCCTGGAGCCCTGGAGGCAATCAGCCCCAGCATTTT
cdr3_aa: CAWSPGGNQPQHF
d_call: -
j_call: TRBJ1-5
v_call: TRBV30
clone_size: few

cdr3_nt: TGTGCCAGCAGGATCGGAGGGGACTATGGCTACACCTTC
cdr3_aa: CASRIGGDYGYTF
d_call: -
j_call: TRBJ1-2
v_call: TRBV28
clone_size: few

cdr3_nt: TGTGCCAGCTCACCAATACCTACGGGGGATACGCAGTATTTT
cdr3_aa: CASSPIPTGDTQYF
d_call: -
j_call: TRBJ2-3
v_call: TRBV18
clone_size: -

cdr3_nt: TGCGCCAGCAGCTTGATGGGACAGGGCGACGGCTACACCTTC
cdr3_aa: CASSLMGQGDGYTF
d_call: TRBD1
j_call: TRBJ1-2
v_call: TRBV5-1
clone_size: -

cdr3_nt: TGTGCCAGCAGTGAGGACAGGTGGTATGAAAAACTGTTTTTT
cdr3_aa: CASSEDRWYEKLFF
d_call: TRBD1
j_call: TRBJ1-4
v_call: TRBV2
clone_size: -

cdr3_nt: TGTGCCAGCAGCGTGGACACCACTCAGCCCCAGCATTTT
cdr3_aa: CASSVDTTQPQHF
d_call: -
j_call: TRBJ1-5
v_call: TRBV11-1
clone_size: -

cdr3_nt: TGTGCCAGCAGCCAACAGGACCTCTATGGCTACACCTTC
cdr3_aa: CASSQQDLYGYTF
d_call: -
j_call: TRBJ1-2
v_call: TRBV5-4
clone_size: -

cdr3_nt: TGTGCCCGCGGGGGGACAGGGCTTTATTCCGGGGAGCTGTTTTTT
cdr3_aa: CARGGTGLYSGELFF
d_call: -
j_call: TRBJ2-2
v_call: TRBV30
clone_size: few

cdr3_nt: TGTGCCAGCAGTGAAGAATCAGGGATCGGTGGCTACACCTTC
cdr3_aa: CASSEESGIGGYTF
d_call: -
j_call: TRBJ1-2
v_call: TRBV25-1
clone_size: many

cdr3_nt: TGTGCCAGCAGTTACGGCGGAGGTGAGAAGACACCCCTCCACTTT
cdr3_aa: CASSYGGGEKTPLHF
d_call: -
j_call: TRBJ1-6
v_call: TRBV6-5
clone_size: -

cdr3_nt: TGTGCCAGCAGCTGGGACAGGCTCCAAGGGGAAAAACTGTTTTTT
cdr3_aa: CASSWDRLQGEKLFF
d_call: TRBD1
j_call: TRBJ1-4
v_call: TRBV7-9
clone_size: -

cdr3_nt: TGTGCCAGCAGTGAAGGTGCCAGGGGTTTGCAAGAGACCCAGTACTTC
cdr3_aa: CASSEGARGLQETQYF
d_call: -
j_call: TRBJ2-5
v_call: TRBV2
clone_size: -

cdr3_nt: TGTGCCAGCACAGACCCCCTCGGTGGCTACACCTTC
cdr3_aa: CASTDPLGGYTF
d_call: -
j_call: TRBJ1-2
v_call: TRBV27
clone_size: few

cdr3_nt: TGCAGCGCCCTCGGGACTCCTACAGATACGCAGTATTTT
cdr3_aa: CSALGTPTDTQYF
d_call: -
j_call: TRBJ2-3
v_call: TRBV29-1
clone_size: few

cdr3_nt: TGTGCCAGCAGTGGTCAGAACTATGGCTACACCTTC
cdr3_aa: CASSGQNYGYTF
d_call: -
j_call: TRBJ1-2
v_call: TRBV2
clone_size: few

cdr3_nt: TGTGCCAGCTCGCAACGAGTTGGGGGATACGAGCAGTACTTC
cdr3_aa: CASSQRVGGYEQYF
d_call: -
j_call: TRBJ2-7
v_call: TRBV18
clone_size: -

cdr3_nt: TGCAGTGCCAGGAGTCAGGAGACCCAGTACTTC
cdr3_aa: CSARSQETQYF
d_call: -
j_call: TRBJ2-5
v_call: TRBV20-1
clone_size: -

cdr3_nt: TGTGCCAGCAGTTTATGGACAGGGGGCACAGATACGCAGTATTTT
cdr3_aa: CASSLWTGGTDTQYF
d_call: TRBD1
j_call: TRBJ2-3
v_call: TRBV28
clone_size: -

cdr3_nt: TGTGCCAGCAGCTTACCGGACAGCCTCAACTATGGCTACACCTTC
cdr3_aa: CASSLPDSLNYGYTF
d_call: -
j_call: TRBJ1-2
v_call: TRBV5-8
clone_size: -

cdr3_nt: TGTGCCAGTAGTTCACAGGTAAACACTGAAGCTTTCTTT
cdr3_aa: CASSSQVNTEAFF
d_call: -
j_call: TRBJ1-1
v_call: TRBV19
clone_size: many

cdr3_nt: TGCAGTGCCCCCCCGGCAGATACGCAGTATTTT
cdr3_aa: CSAPPADTQYF
d_call: -
j_call: TRBJ2-3
v_call: TRBV20-1
clone_size: -

cdr3_nt: TGTGCCAGCAGTTCCCTGGAGGGGTCGGGCAATCAGCCCCAGCATTTT
cdr3_aa: CASSSLEGSGNQPQHF
d_call: -
j_call: TRBJ1-5
v_call: TRBV6-6
clone_size: few

cdr3_nt: TGCAGCGTCTCGGACGGGTTTGGGGCAACTAATGAAAAACTGTTTTTT
cdr3_aa: CSVSDGFGATNEKLFF
d_call: -
j_call: TRBJ1-4
v_call: TRBV29-1
clone_size: -

cdr3_nt: TGTGCCAGTATGGAGGACAGGGACACAGATACGCAGTATTTT
cdr3_aa: CASMEDRDTDTQYF
d_call: TRBD1
j_call: TRBJ2-3
v_call: TRBV19
clone_size: few

cdr3_nt: TGTGCCATCAGAGGCAGGGTAGACTATGGCTACACCTTC
cdr3_aa: CAIRGRVDYGYTF
d_call: -
j_call: TRBJ1-2
v_call: TRBV10-3
clone_size: -

cdr3_nt: TGCGCCAGCAGCCCCCCTGAAAGCCCCCCTCGGAACGAGCAGTACTTC
cdr3_aa: CASSPPESPPRNEQYF
d_call: -
j_call: TRBJ2-7
v_call: TRBV5-1
clone_size: few

cdr3_nt: TGTGCCAGCAGCGGTAGAGATCTTACAGTCGAGACCCAGTACTTC
cdr3_aa: CASSGRDLTVETQYF
d_call: -
j_call: TRBJ2-5
v_call: TRBV9
clone_size: few

cdr3_nt: TGTGCCAGCAGTTTATCCAGGGATGGTCATTCACCCCTCCACTTT
cdr3_aa: CASSLSRDGHSPLHF
d_call: -
j_call: TRBJ1-6
v_call: TRBV27
clone_size: -

cdr3_nt: TGCAGCGCGCAGGACGCAAGCTCTGGAAACACCATATATTTT
cdr3_aa: CSAQDASSGNTIYF
d_call: -
j_call: TRBJ1-3
v_call: TRBV29-1
clone_size: few

cdr3_nt: TGTGCCAGCAGCGTAGAGGCAGATACGCAGTATTTT
cdr3_aa: CASSVEADTQYF
d_call: -
j_call: TRBJ2-3
v_call: TRBV9
clone_size: -

cdr3_nt: TGTGCCAGCAGTGACTGGGGTGTCACTGAAGCTTTCTTT
cdr3_aa: CASSDWGVTEAFF
d_call: -
j_call: TRBJ1-1
v_call: TRBV6-1
clone_size: -

cdr3_nt: TGTGCCAGCAGCTACGTGGAAAGTAATTCACCCCTCCACTTT
cdr3_aa: CASSYVESNSPLHF
d_call: -
j_call: TRBJ1-6
v_call: TRBV6-5
clone_size: few

cdr3_nt: TGTGCCAGCAGCAAGACAGGGGTTACAGATACGCAGTATTTT
cdr3_aa: CASSKTGVTDTQYF
d_call: TRBD1
j_call: TRBJ2-3
v_call: TRBV2
clone_size: -